This TCR beta chain is drawn from a study of T cell changes during pregnancy in multiple sclerosis. Produced via immunoSEQ multiplex PCR; TCRdb's table is partial and in-frame only. The sample lists about 39,000 clones, 90% to 95% occurring once. With 4 bases clipped from V and 4 bases from J, the junction kept 1 base outside the gene matches. The CDR3 has 14 amino acids. Germline V CDR1 and CDR2: SNHLY, FYNNEI. The source is a female donor with multiple sclerosis, enrolled in a pregnancy study. Sequenced material: CD4+ T cells from peripheral blood mononuclear cells, taken after pregnancy. V is TRBV2 and J is TRBJ2-1, with 10 bases identical to TRBD1. CDR3 nucleotide sequence: TGTGCCAGCAGTGGGACAGGGGGGTACAATGAGCAGTTCTTC. Translation gives CASSGTGGYNEQFF.